This T cell receptor (beta chain) was captured in a study of radiotherapy plus CTLA-4 blockade in lung cancer. Study-wide context: There were objective responses in over 15% of patients, and around 32% had disease control.

With regard to this clone: Antigen unknown.

The V end lost 0 bases, the J end lost 6 bases, and 17 bases lay between the germline ends. The CDR3 has 17 residues. Germline values: CDR1 LGHNA, CDR2 YSLEER. Study-wide results and limits: Peripheral blood showed expansion of tumor-derived TCR clones after radiotherapy and ipilimumab.

Method: immunoSEQ multiplex PCR; TCRdb's copy keeps in-frame clones and lacks some. The sample has 110,000 or so clones, 75% to 80% seen once. This clonotype was sampled from a human donor with non-small cell lung cancer who had a partial response to radiotherapy plus ipilimumab. The specimen comprised peripheral blood, sampled from a patient treated with radiotherapy plus ipilimumab. The V and J genes are TRBV4-3 and TRBJ2-2; D is perhaps TRBD2 (5 bases). The CDR3 here is CASSQDLQRQGAGELFF. The CDR3 DNA sequence: TGCGCCAGCAGCCAAGATTTGCAGCGGCAAGGCGCCGGGGAGCTGTTTTTT.